This T cell receptor beta chain was retrieved from a study of OX40 agonist ivuxolimab in advanced cancers. Study in general: Each dose-escalation patient presented with hepatocellular carcinoma, melanoma, renal cell or head and neck cancer. Those enrolled were about 80% male, with a mean age of around 58 years and ages from roughly 20 to 85. Two patients with cutaneous melanoma and one with hepatocellular carcinoma, three in total, showed partial responses. Notes on the study in general: At 0.1 to 3.0 mg/kg and by week 6, clonal expansion occurred in CD4+ and CD8+ blood T cells.

Remarks on this clone: Antigen specificity is unknown.

The germline gives CDR1 SGDLS, CDR2 YYNGEE. The V gene end was trimmed by 4 bases and the J gene end by 5 bases; junction bases not matched to a gene: 4. This CDR3 comprises 13 residues. Assay: immunoSEQ multiplex PCR; the TCRdb copy retains only in-frame clones and omits some. The repertoire holds tens of thousands of clones, with roughly 89% as singletons. The receptor's source is an adult with an advanced solid tumor such as melanoma, head and neck, liver or kidney cancer. The material was CD4+ or CD8+ T cells sorted from blood, obtained in a trial of the OX40 agonist ivuxolimab. J is TRBJ2-5 and V is TRBV9; 8 bases line up with TRBD2. The CDR3 loop is CASSTQRGETQYF. The CDR3 coding sequence is TGTGCCAGCAGCACCCAGCGGGGGGAGACCCAGTACTTC.